This T cell receptor beta chain was obtained from a study of T-cell reconstitution after alpha-beta-depleted transplantation in children. Unique molecular identifiers were used to barcode this TCRbeta library. TCRdb processed the PCR reads anew with MiXCR; each CDR3 protein has one entry. The sample lists around 340,000 distinct CDR3 sequences; less than 15% were seen once. This clonotype was seen more than once but under ten times. V was shortened by 4 bases and J by 4 bases, with 9 bases between the two germline ends. From germline, CDR1 is MNHEY and CDR2 SVGAGI. This CDR3 contains 13 residues. This receptor was identified in a human donor who donated a stem cell graft to a child with Fanconi anemia. This specimen was PBMCs, taken from the stem cell graft. This rearrangement joins TRBV6-5 to TRBJ2-3; D gene uncertain. The CDR3 here is CASSSTWADTQYF. CDR3 DNA: TGTGCCAGCAGTTCTACCTGGGCAGATACGCAGTATTTT.